This paragraph reports one T cell receptor beta chain. Its target is not known. The data belong to a study of OX40 agonist ivuxolimab in advanced cancers. The study's findings and limits: There was clonal expansion of CD4+ and CD8+ blood T cells by week 6 at 0.1 to 3.0 mg/kg.

Germline CDR1 reads SNHLY; CDR2 reads FYNNEI. CDR3 length: 12 amino acids. The V end was cut by 6 bases, the J end by 3 bases, with 9 bases between. Only in-frame clones appear in the TCRdb table, and some are missing; sequencing was by immunoSEQ multiplex PCR. The data contain around 71,000 clones, around 83% of them singletons. V is TRBV2 and J is TRBJ2-7; no clear D gene. This sequence originates from an adult with an advanced solid tumor such as melanoma, head and neck, liver or kidney cancer. The source was CD4+ or CD8+ T cells sorted from blood, collected in a trial of the OX40 agonist ivuxolimab. The CDR3 nucleotides are TGTGCCAGCAGGGCCGCGGACTACGAGCAGTACTTC. This sequence encodes CASRAADYEQYF.